This T cell receptor beta chain originates from a study of siplizumab effects on memory and regulatory T cells. The study's findings and limits: Alloreactive CD4+ clones that could be mapped were on average roughly 69% Treg-derived with siplizumab, against roughly 27% in controls. The study found that siplizumab significantly reduced alloreactive sequences traceable to unstimulated CD4+ memory cells. Naive T cells apparently outstripped memory cells in diversity and seemed major alloresponse contributors.

Sequencing of each sample assayed roughly 100,000 TCR templates. TCRdb's table, derived via immunoSEQ multiplex PCR, lists solely in-frame clones and lacks some. The sample lists 95,000 to 130,000 clones; roughly 94% were seen once. Points on this clone: Its target is not known.

The CDR3 sequence is 18 residues long. Germline trimming cut 4 bases from V and 2 bases from J; bases unmatched to any gene: 14. Germline V gene lookup returns CDR1 SGHRS and CDR2 YFSETQ. This TCR derives from a human donor in good health. Sequences were obtained from non-Treg CD4+ T cells sorted from blood. V gene TRBV5-1 combines with J gene TRBJ2-2, with 7 bases that match TRBD2. The CDR3 here is CASSRREHREANTGELFF. The CDR3 nucleotides are TGCGCCAGCAGCAGGAGGGAGCACCGGGAGGCCAACACCGGGGAGCTGTTTTTT.